This T cell receptor beta chain was profiled in a study of blood T cell repertoires in COVID-19. Seattle's cohort entered during active infection and was followed longitudinally. TCRdb keeps only in-frame clones here, not all; method: immunoSEQ multiplex PCR. The sample lists tens of thousands of clones, just under 90% occurring once. This CDR3 is built from 13 residues. Germline trimming cut 2 bases from V and 4 bases from J; bases unmatched to any gene: 0. Germline V CDR1 and CDR2: SGHKS, YYEKEE (reference sequence). The receptor was isolated from a man in his forties with COVID-19, enrolled during active disease. Material: peripheral blood. The chain is built from TRBV5-5 and TRBJ2-3; 8 bases fit TRBD1. The CDR3 DNA reads as TGTGCCAGCAGCTTACAGGGGGCAGATACGCAGTATTTT. Protein: CASSLQGADTQYF.